The 25 T cell receptor beta chains below all came from one sample that was sequenced in a study of beta chain features in type 1 diabetes (dated by TCRdb to the late 2010s). Libraries were made using the immunoSEQ multiplex PCR assay. The entire amount of isolated RNA was reverse transcribed using the High Capacity cDNA Reverse Transcription Kit, so the sequenced TCRB transcripts were expressed ones. The immuneACCESS repertoire file appears here via TCRdb, limited to in-frame rearrangements. These files lack a portion of the clones; in checked studies, under half of the deficit traces to unresolved V genes, and the cause of the others is not known. The sample records 810,000 or so clones, 17% of which are singletons. The leading ten clones occupy about 0.02% of the sample. Material for sequencing was naive CD4+ T cells from blood. In the paper's terms, the cell subset or site label means: true naive CD4+ T cells. The receptors come from a woman aged 18-30 years in good health.

The chain has TRBV2 and TRBJ2-1, with D unresolved. This CDR3 spans 13 amino acids. Germline V gene data show CDR1 as SNHLY and CDR2 as FYNNEI. Trimming left V 6 bases short and J 3 bases short, with 9 bases between. For the CDR3, the DNA is TGTGCCAGCAGGGCTACCTACTACAATGAGCAGTTCTTC. Translated, it gives CASRATYYNEQFF.

This CDR3 is CASSYESSGSSTQYF. CDR3 nucleotides: TGTGCCAGCAGTTACGAGTCTAGCGGGAGTTCGACGCAGTATTTT. V gene TRBV6-6 combines with J gene TRBJ2-3, with 10 bases fitting TRBD2. V shed 2 bases, J shed 9 bases, and the junction held 8 bases outside the gene matches. CDR1 is MNHNY and CDR2 is SVGAGI in the germline V gene (reference sequence). The CDR3 contains 15 residues.

The chain carries TRBV7-2 and TRBJ1-4, with TRBD1 matching over 7 bases. Germline loops: CDR1 SGHTA, CDR2 FQGNSA. After removal of 4 bases from V and 2 bases from J, the junction contained 1 base not matched to a gene. The CDR3 contains 14 residues. The CDR3 spells CASSSTGTNEKLFF. The CDR3 nucleotides are TGTGCCAGCAGCTCGACAGGGACTAATGAAAAACTGTTTTTT.

The chain couples TRBV7-9 to TRBJ2-3; D may be TRBD1 or TRBD2 (7 bases each). V gave up 5 bases and J gave up 0 bases, with 15 bases separating them. CDR1 is SEHNR, CDR2 FQNEAQ, per germline (reference sequence). The length of the CDR3 is 16 residues. CDR3 amino acids: CASSKAGQSSTDTQYF. CDR3 nucleotides: TGTGCCAGCAGCAAAGCGGGACAGTCTAGCACAGATACGCAGTATTTT.

With respect to this clone: In the same sample, other DNA sequences code for this CDR3. The V and J genes are TRBV15 and TRBJ2-2; perhaps TRBD1 as D (5 bases). The germline V gene encodes CDR1 LNHNV and CDR2 YYDKDF (reference sequence). The CDR3 runs 14 residues. V was shortened by 3 bases and J by 7 bases, with 12 bases between the two germline ends. The CDR3 nucleotides are TGTGCCACCAGCAGGGTCCTTCAGGGCGGGGAGCTGTTTTTT. Protein sequence: CATSRVLQGGELFF.

This clone was counted a few times. This rearrangement joins TRBV27 to TRBJ2-1, with D perhaps matching TRBD1 (5 bases). The CDR3 totals 13 residues. Germline-derived CDR1 and CDR2 are MNHEY and SMNVEV (reference sequence). V lost 8 bases to trimming and J lost 6 bases, with 14 bases between them. The CDR3 here is CASQTALANEQFF. The CDR3 region has the DNA TGTGCCAGCCAGACAGCCCTGGCCAATGAGCAGTTCTTC.

This sequence joins TRBV7-2 and TRBJ2-7; 11 nucleotides match TRBD2. The CDR3 has 16 residues. From germline, CDR1 is SGHTA and CDR2 FQGNSA. The trim removed 2 bases at V and 4 bases at J, leaving 7 bases unmatched. CDR3 in amino acids: CASSLINSGRGYEQYF. The CDR3 region has the DNA TGTGCCAGCAGCTTAATAAATAGCGGGAGGGGGTACGAGCAGTACTTC. Drawing the rest from reference TRBV7-2 and TRBJ2-7, the complete variable domain is GAGVSQSPSNKVTEKGKDVELRCDPISGHTALYWYRQSLGQGLEFLIYFQGNSAPDKSGLPSDRFSAERTGGSVSTLTIQRTQQEDSAVYLCASSLINSGRGYEQYFGPGTRLTVT.

The chain has TRBV7-2 and TRBJ2-7; 13 bases match TRBD2. Trimming removed 4 bases from V and 6 bases from J; junction bases left unmatched: 6. CDR1 and CDR2 (germline): SGHTA, FQGNSA. The CDR3 loop spans 15 amino acids. This chain's CDR3 is CASSSRTSGSLEQYF. CDR3 sequence (DNA): TGTGCCAGCAGCTCACGGACTAGCGGGAGTCTCGAGCAGTACTTC.

The chain joins TRBV15 to TRBJ2-7, with D perhaps given as TRBD1 or TRBD2 (5 bases each). CDR3 size: 17 residues. The V gene lost 1 base and the J gene lost 2 bases, with 18 bases spanning the gap. Looked up from germline, CDR1 is LNHNV and CDR2 is YYDKDF (reference sequence). CDR3 residues: CATSRVGVQGFPYEQYF. CDR3 DNA sequence: TGTGCCACCAGCAGAGTGGGGGTACAAGGTTTCCCCTACGAGCAGTACTTC. Full variable domain (outside the CDR3, taken from reference TRBV15 and TRBJ2-7): DAMVIQNPRYQVTQFGKPVTLSCSQTLNHNVMYWYQQKSSQAPKLLFHYYDKDFNNEADTPDNFQSRRPNTSFCFLDIRSPGLGDTAMYLCATSRVGVQGFPYEQYFGPGTRLTVT.

The V call is TRBV5-4, the J call TRBJ2-1, with 7 bases fitting TRBD2. V gave up 4 bases and J gave up 7 bases; unmatched junction bases: 14. The CDR3 sequence is 16 residues long. Germline V gives CDR1 SGHNT, CDR2 YYREEE (reference sequence). CDR3 nucleotides: TGTGCCAGCAGCCCTCTGCAAAGCGGGAATAGGAATGAGCAGTTCTTC. Its translation is CASSPLQSGNRNEQFF.

CDR3 region: CASSLVGIGQYF. CDR3 bases: TGTGCCAGCAGCTTAGTCGGGATAGGGCAGTACTTC. The V and J genes are TRBV7-2 and TRBJ2-7, with a tentative D call TRBD2 (5 bases). The CDR3 contains 12 residues. Trimming cost V 1 base and J 9 bases, with 10 bases left between them. Germline V gene sequence: CDR1 SGHTA, CDR2 FQGNSA.

This clone was detected only a few times. The V call is TRBV10-2, the J call TRBJ1-2; 7 positions match TRBD1. J was trimmed by 6 bases and V by 8 bases; bases with no gene match: 18. The CDR3 sequence is 16 residues long. In germline, CDR1 is WSHSY, CDR2 SAAADI. The CDR3 here is CASAGGMWQLRHGYTF. The CDR3 bases are TGCGCCAGCGCAGGGGGGATGTGGCAGTTAAGGCATGGCTACACCTTC.

This clone was counted only a few times. V gene TRBV5-1 combines with J gene TRBJ2-1; D possibly corresponds to TRBD2 (5 bases). Germline loops: CDR1 SGHRS, CDR2 YFSETQ. The length of the CDR3 is 16 residues. Trimming stripped 1 base from V and 3 bases from J, with 14 bases between. The CDR3 here is CASSLSGGSNYNEQFF. Here the CDR3 DNA reads TGCGCCAGCAGCTTGTCTGGAGGATCGAACTACAATGAGCAGTTCTTC.

CDR3 coding DNA: TGTGCCAGCAGTCCGCCGGGACAGGCTAACTATGGCTACACCTTC. Its protein product is CASSPPGQANYGYTF. The rearrangement links TRBV28 to TRBJ1-2; 8 bases fit TRBD1. Germline-derived CDR1 and CDR2 are MDHEN and SYDVKM. Trimming took 5 bases from V and 0 from J; bases not matched to a gene: 5. The CDR3 is made up of 15 amino acids.

This clone was counted between two and nine times. The chain is built from TRBV9 and TRBJ2-3; 9 nucleotides align to TRBD2. Germline V gene data show CDR1 as SGDLS and CDR2 as YYNGEE. The CDR3 loop spans 16 amino acids. J was trimmed by 2 bases and V by 0 bases; bases with no gene match: 4. The CDR3 DNA reads TGTGCCAGCAGCGTAGGCGCGGGAGGGCCCACAGATACGCAGTATTTT. Translation: CASSVGAGGPTDTQYF.

This clone was detected only a few times. This chain connects TRBV11-1 to TRBJ2-1; 9 nucleotides line up with TRBD2. Per germline, CDR1 SGHAT and CDR2 FQDESV (reference sequence). The CDR3 consists of 16 residues. Trimming removed 4 bases from V and 7 bases from J; junction bases left unmatched: 11. This CDR3 is CASSSSASSGNNEQFF. The CDR3 DNA reads as TGTGCCAGCAGCTCGAGCGCCTCTAGCGGGAATAATGAGCAGTTCTTC.

This clone was observed a handful of times. The same CDR3 can be traced to other DNA sequences in this sample. The DNA of the CDR3 is TGCGCCAGCAGCGTTTCTAGCGGGACCTACGAGCAGTACTTC. Its protein is CASSVSSGTYEQYF. The chain joins TRBV5-1 to TRBJ2-7, with TRBD2 matching 9 bases. The V and J ends lost 4 bases and 2 bases, in that order; junction bases with no gene match: 4. CDR1 and CDR2 (germline): SGHRS, YFSETQ. The CDR3 extends over 14 amino acids.

This clone was seen more than once but under ten times. The genes are TRBV15 and TRBJ2-5; 7 bases align to TRBD1. The CDR3 has 16 residues. Germline CDR1 and CDR2: LNHNV and YYDKDF (reference sequence). J gave up 0 bases and V 2 bases, and 6 bases lay outside the gene matches. In nucleotides, the CDR3 is TGTGCCACCAGCAGACAAATGGGACAGAACCAAGAGACCCAGTACTTC. It is translated as CATSRQMGQNQETQYF.

This clone was observed a few times. V usage is TRBV19 and J usage is TRBJ1-1; no clear D gene. With 3 bases removed from V and 8 bases from J, the gap between germline ends came to 7 bases. CDR3 length: 11 residues. Looked up from germline, CDR1 is LNHDA and CDR2 is SQIVND (reference sequence). CDR3 sequence (DNA): TGTGCCAGTAGTATGCGGGAAGAAGCTTTCTTT. It translates to CASSMREEAFF.

This clone occurred a few times. V is TRBV28 and J is TRBJ2-1; D tentatively fits TRBD1 or TRBD2 (5 bases each). Germline values: CDR1 MDHEN, CDR2 SYDVKM. The CDR3 consists of 16 residues. Trimming removed 4 bases at V and 4 bases at J, with 17 bases between. The CDR3 is CASSSRGAPKYNEQFF. For the CDR3, the DNA is TGTGCCAGCAGTTCCCGAGGGGCTCCGAAGTACAATGAGCAGTTCTTC.

The J gene is TRBJ1-4, the V gene TRBV5-1; 9 bases match TRBD1. The germline V gene encodes CDR1 SGHRS and CDR2 YFSETQ. V lost 0 bases to trimming and J lost 8 bases; unmatched junction nucleotides: 2. The CDR3 is 14 residues long. CDR3 in amino acids: CASSLDRGREKLFF. The CDR3 bases are TGCGCCAGCAGCTTGGACAGGGGGCGCGAAAAACTGTTTTTT.

This clone was observed a few times. The chain employs TRBV4-2 and TRBJ2-5; 7 bases align to TRBD2. Germline V gives CDR1 LGHNA, CDR2 YNFKEQ. The CDR3 runs to 16 residues. Trimming removed 1 base from V and 2 bases from J; junction bases left unmatched: 7. This chain's CDR3 is CASSQGSGTMQETQYF. In DNA form, the CDR3 reads TGTGCCAGCAGCCAAGGATCCGGGACTATGCAAGAGACCCAGTACTTC.

The genes are TRBV7-2 and TRBJ2-5; D is perhaps TRBD1 (6 bases). Germline CDR1 SGHTA, CDR2 FQGNSA. The V gene lost 1 base and the J gene lost 2 bases, with 11 bases spanning the gap. This CDR3 has 15 amino acids. CDR3 in amino acids: CASSLGTVLQETQYF. CDR3 DNA: TGTGCCAGCAGCTTAGGGACAGTCCTGCAAGAGACCCAGTACTTC.

V gene TRBV6-5 combines with J gene TRBJ2-3; 7 bases map to TRBD2. Germline values: CDR1 MNHEY, CDR2 SVGAGI. The CDR3 has 11 residues. Trimming removed 8 bases from V and 6 bases from J; junction bases left unmatched: 2. The CDR3 reads CASLGRDTQYF. The CDR3 bases are TGTGCCAGCCTCGGGAGGGATACGCAGTATTTT.

This clone has just a few counts. The rearrangement joins TRBV2 to TRBJ2-1, with TRBD1 matching 7 bases. Germline V gene lookup returns CDR1 SNHLY and CDR2 FYNNEI. V shed 5 bases, J shed 9 bases, and the junction held 4 bases outside the gene matches. The CDR3 sequence is 12 residues long. Here the CDR3 DNA reads TGTGCCAGCAGTCGACAGGGCGCTGAGCAGTTCTTC. This codes for CASSRQGAEQFF.